The 7 T cell receptor beta chains below all came from one sample that was sequenced in a study of T cells in localized non-small cell lung cancer. Assay used: immunoSEQ multiplex PCR; TCRdb lists only in-frame clones, some missing. The repertoire holds about 52,000 clones, with around 82% as singletons. The sample was PBMCs, taken before any cancer treatment. The receptors originated from a woman between 35 and 75 years old with stage II lung adenocarcinoma.

The chain recombines TRBV5-4 with TRBJ2-3, with TRBD1 matching over 9 bases. The V gene end was trimmed by 0 bases and the J gene end by 3 bases; junction bases not matched to a gene: 2. Looked up from germline, CDR1 is SGHNT and CDR2 is YYREEE (reference sequence). The CDR3 spans 15 residues. The CDR3 sequence is CASSLGTGDTDTQYF. In DNA, the CDR3 is TGTGCCAGCAGCTTGGGGACAGGGGATACAGATACGCAGTATTTT.

This clone was detected a few times. The CDR3 loop is CATSRDGRGLSSNYGYTF. For the CDR3, the DNA is TGTGCCACCAGCAGAGATGGCAGGGGCCTCTCGTCGAACTATGGCTACACCTTC. This chain joins TRBV15 and TRBJ1-2; the D gene is possibly TRBD1 (6 bases). CDR1 LNHNV and CDR2 YYDKDF come from the germline V gene (reference sequence). The CDR3 has 18 residues. Trimming cost V 0 bases and J 2 bases, with 19 bases left between them.

This chain joins TRBV9 and TRBJ1-4; the D gene is possibly TRBD1 (6 bases). The CDR3 consists of 15 residues. Trimming took off 0 bases at V and 4 bases at J, with 10 bases between the two ends. The germline CDR1 and CDR2 sequences are SGDLS and YYNGEE. Here the CDR3 DNA reads TGTGCCAGCAGCGTAGATGGACAGTTTAATGAAAAACTGTTTTTT. Translating gives CASSVDGQFNEKLFF. Drawing the rest from reference TRBV9 and TRBJ1-4, the complete variable domain is DSGVTQTPKHLITATGQRVTLRCSPRSGDLSVYWYQQSLDQGLQFLIQYYNGEERAKGNILERFSAQQFPDLHSELNLSSLELGDSALYFCASSVDGQFNEKLFFGSGTQLSVL.

V is TRBV5-1 and J is TRBJ1-5; D is perhaps TRBD1 (5 bases). The length of the CDR3 is 12 residues. The germline CDR1 and CDR2 sequences are SGHRS and YFSETQ. Trimming took off 0 bases at V and 12 bases at J, with 10 bases between the two ends. The CDR3 loop reads CASSLEGRDQHF. The CDR3 coding sequence is TGCGCCAGCAGCTTGGAGGGGAGGGACCAGCATTTT.

J is TRBJ2-1 and V is TRBV6-6; D uncertain. This CDR3 is built from 11 residues. Trimming removed 5 bases at V and 8 bases at J, with 7 bases between. Per germline, CDR1 MNHNY and CDR2 SVGAGI (reference sequence). The DNA of the CDR3 is TGTGCCAGCAGTAATTTCTATGAGCAGTTCTTC. Translated: CASSNFYEQFF.

This clone has a single count. The chain is built from TRBV19 and TRBJ2-2; D gene unclear. CDR1 and CDR2 from the germline V gene are LNHDA and SQIVND (reference sequence). Trimming cost V 5 bases and J 3 bases, with 10 bases left between them. The CDR3 consists of 14 residues. The CDR3 spells CASSAGRYTGELFF. CDR3 in DNA: TGTGCCAGTAGTGCCGGACGGTACACCGGGGAGCTGTTTTTT.

The rearrangement uses TRBV4-2 and TRBJ1-3; 8 bases are a match to TRBD1. CDR1 and CDR2 from the germline V gene are LGHNA and YNFKEQ. J gave up 2 bases and V 2 bases, and 5 bases lay outside the gene matches. CDR3 length equals 16 residues. Here the CDR3 reads CASSQIGQGTGNTIYF. In nucleotides, the CDR3 is TGTGCCAGCAGCCAAATTGGACAGGGTACTGGAAACACCATATATTTT.